This T cell receptor beta chain was sequenced in a study of T-cell memory formation after mild COVID-19. TCRdb itself ran the 5' RACE reads through MiXCR, one entry per CDR3 protein. The profile shows hundreds of thousands of distinct CDR3 sequences, just over 20% of them singletons. The length of the CDR3 is 11 residues. Germline V CDR1 and CDR2: SGHRS, YFSETQ. This clonotype was observed many times. One junction end disagrees with the germline gene, perhaps due to a read error. The rearrangement links TRBV5-1 to TRBJ2-5; the D is unclear. This TCR came from an adult woman who had mild COVID-19 (a few samples of this study predate the infection). Cell type and time point are not known. Sequenced input: PBMCs or a T cell subset sorted from them (not recorded which). The chain's CDR3 is CASSLAETQYF. The CDR3 nucleotides read TGTGCCAGCAGCTTAGCAGAGACCCAGTACTTC.